These 30 T cell receptor beta chains share one sample of origin, sequenced in a study of shared clonotypes between healthy human individuals. Using immunoSEQ multiplex PCR, the repertoire was profiled, and TCRdb retains in-frame clones only, with some absent. Altogether about 2,200,000 clones are present, under 95% being singletons, with the ten largest covering roughly 1.8%. The naive CD8 subset, CD45RO-negative cells positively selected for CCR7, excluded terminally differentiated effector memory CD45RA+ cells. Sequences were obtained from naive CD8+ T cells from PBMCs. These receptors were obtained from a man aged 18 to 30 in good health. Some clones in this sample may be carry-over from other donors' samples.

This chain uses TRBV11-1 with TRBJ1-1; 8 nucleotides match TRBD1. The junction had 10 bases not matched to a gene; V was cut back by 7 bases and J by 6 bases. Germline values: CDR1 SGHAT, CDR2 FQDESV (reference sequence). CDR3 length: 14 amino acids. The CDR3 spells CASKWEQGGPEAFF. CDR3 nucleotide sequence: TGTGCCAGCAAGTGGGAACAGGGGGGGCCTGAAGCTTTCTTT.

The gene calls are TRBV5-5 and TRBJ2-5, with D unclear. Trimming shortened V by 10 bases and J by 2 bases, and 18 bases separated the two germline ends. Germline V lookup: CDR1 SGHKS, CDR2 YYEKEE (reference sequence). The CDR3 consists of 14 residues. As DNA, the CDR3 is TGTGCCTCCCTGGTCGCACAGACACAAGAGACCCAGTACTTC. The encoded protein is CASLVAQTQETQYF.

The genes are TRBV9 and TRBJ1-3; 12 bases match TRBD1. The CDR3 runs to 18 residues. After removal of 3 bases from V and 0 bases from J, the junction contained 7 bases not matched to a gene. The germline V gene has CDR1 SGDLS and CDR2 YYNGEE. The CDR3 loop is CASSGRDRGPSSGNTIYF. The CDR3 region has the DNA TGTGCCAGCAGCGGCCGGGACAGGGGGCCTTCCTCTGGAAACACCATATATTTT.

The J gene is TRBJ2-7, the V gene TRBV27; D tentatively reads TRBD1 or TRBD2 (5 bases each). V lost 3 bases to trimming and J lost 4 bases, with 19 bases between them. The CDR3 loop spans 16 amino acids. Germline CDR1 is MNHEY and CDR2 is SMNVEV (reference sequence). CDR3 bases: TGTGCCAGCAGTTTCACTGCCGGGACCTTGCCGTACGAGCAGTACTTC. Its protein product is CASSFTAGTLPYEQYF.

The DNA for the CDR3 is TGTGCCAGCAGCTTAGATCTGAGGGTCGAGCAGTACTTC. As protein: CASSLDLRVEQYF. The V gene is TRBV11-2, the J gene TRBJ2-7, with a weak D call TRBD2 (5 bases). Germline V gene lookup returns CDR1 SGHAT and CDR2 FQNNGV. The CDR3 runs to 13 residues. Between the trimmed V and J ends, which lost 0 bases and 6 bases, there was a span of 9 bases.

The chain recombines TRBV27 with TRBJ2-7; tentatively, D is TRBD1 or TRBD2 (5 bases each). There are 14 residues in the CDR3. Trimming left V 2 bases short and J 2 bases short, with 10 bases between. The germline V gene has CDR1 MNHEY and CDR2 SMNVEV (reference sequence). In DNA form, the CDR3 reads TGTGCCAGCAGTTTAGTTCTGGGGGCCTACGAGCAGTACTTC. It yields the protein CASSLVLGAYEQYF.

This clone was seen a single time. V usage is TRBV28 and J usage is TRBJ2-7, with D maybe TRBD1 (6 bases). Trimming took 5 bases from V and 2 from J, leaving 13 bases between them. This CDR3 region has 14 residues. CDR1 and CDR2 from the germline V gene are MDHEN and SYDVKM. The CDR3 region has the DNA TGTGCCAGCAGTACAGGCAGGGGAACCTACGAGCAGTACTTC. Translation gives CASSTGRGTYEQYF.

The chain uses TRBV5-4 and TRBJ2-3; perhaps TRBD2 as D (5 bases). Trimming cost V 2 bases and J 1 base, with 8 bases left between them. This CDR3 comprises 14 residues. Germline assignment: CDR1 SGHNT and CDR2 YYREEE (reference sequence). CDR3 residues: CASSFEGGTDTQYF. DNA for the CDR3: TGTGCCAGCAGCTTTGAGGGAGGCACAGATACGCAGTATTTT.

CDR3 loop: CASSQEPPGLAGAFFLFF. In DNA form, the CDR3 reads TGCGCCAGCAGCCAAGAACCCCCGGGACTAGCGGGAGCTTTTTTCTTGTTTTTT. The rearrangement joins TRBV4-1 to TRBJ2-2; 14 bases align to TRBD2. J lost 15 bases, V lost 0 bases, and 15 bases had no gene match. The CDR3 is made up of 18 amino acids. CDR1 MGHRA and CDR2 YSYEKL come from the germline V gene.

This CDR3 reads CASPGQGYEQYF. The CDR3 DNA follows: TGTGCCAGTCCGGGACAGGGCTACGAGCAGTACTTC. The chain combines TRBV28 with TRBJ2-7, with 9 bases aligning to TRBD1. CDR1 is MDHEN, CDR2 SYDVKM, per germline. The length of the CDR3 is 12 residues. The V gene end was trimmed by 9 bases and the J gene end by 3 bases; junction bases not matched to a gene: 3.

V usage is TRBV11-2 and J usage is TRBJ1-1; the D is unclear. V was clipped by 3 bases and J by 0 bases, with 11 bases between them. Per the germline V gene, CDR1 is SGHAT and CDR2 is FQNNGV. This CDR3 has 15 residues. CDR3 nucleotide sequence: TGTGCCAGCAGCTTTCGAGGTTGGGTGAACACTGAAGCTTTCTTT. Its translation: CASSFRGWVNTEAFF.

With regard to this clone: Other DNA sequences in the sample encode the same CDR3. The V gene is TRBV6-1, the J gene TRBJ2-7; D call uncertain. V lost 4 bases to trimming and J lost 2 bases, with 6 bases between them. The V gene's germline CDR1 is MNHNS and CDR2 SASEGT. This CDR3 has 12 amino acids. For the CDR3, the DNA is TGTGCCAGCAGTGCTACCGCCTACGAGCAGTACTTC. It specifies CASSATAYEQYF.

The chain is built from TRBV29-1 and TRBJ1-1, with D possibly TRBD1 on 5 matching bases. This CDR3 is built from 16 residues. Germline CDR1 SQVTM, CDR2 ANQGSEA. Trimming left V 4 bases short and J 3 bases short, with 21 bases between. The CDR3 nucleotides read TGCAGCGTTGTCGGTCCTCTGGGGGGGGTCGACACTGAAGCTTTCTTT. Amino acids: CSVVGPLGGVDTEAFF.

V gene TRBV5-1 combines with J gene TRBJ1-1; D is perhaps TRBD1 (6 bases). Germline V gene data show CDR1 as SGHRS and CDR2 as YFSETQ. The CDR3 runs 15 residues. V was pared by 6 bases and J by 0 bases, with 15 bases between. Here the CDR3 DNA reads TGCGCCAGCAACTTTACGGACAGATTGAACACTGAAGCTTTCTTT. Translating gives CASNFTDRLNTEAFF.

The chain recombines TRBV4-1 with TRBJ2-6; D may match TRBD1 or TRBD2 (5 bases each). The CDR3 sequence is 18 residues long. Germline V gene sequence: CDR1 MGHRA, CDR2 YSYEKL. The V end was cut by 2 bases, the J end by 0 bases, with 14 bases between. In DNA, the CDR3 is TGCGCCAGCAGCCAAAACCCGGGACGGACCTCTGGGGCCAACGTCCTGACTTTC. Protein: CASSQNPGRTSGANVLTF.

The chain combines TRBV28 with TRBJ2-5; the D gene could be TRBD1 or TRBD2 (5 bases each). CDR1 is MDHEN and CDR2 is SYDVKM in the germline V gene. This CDR3 is built from 14 residues. V lost 3 bases to trimming and J lost 2 bases, with 10 bases between them. CDR3 region: CASSLGDPQETQYF. CDR3 DNA: TGTGCCAGCAGTTTGGGGGACCCACAAGAGACCCAGTACTTC. Combining the CDR3 with reference TRBV28 and TRBJ2-5 gives the whole variable domain DVKVTQSSRYLVKRTGEKVFLECVQDMDHENMFWYRQDPGLGLRLIYFSYDVKMKEKGDIPEGYSVSREKKERFSLILESASTNQTSMYLCASSLGDPQETQYFGPGTRLLVL.

Regarding this clone: Within the sample, other DNA sequences also encode this same CDR3. This chain connects TRBV7-9 to TRBJ1-2; D gene uncertain. This CDR3 contains 13 residues. CDR1 is SEHNR and CDR2 is FQNEAQ in the germline V gene (reference sequence). The V end lost 3 bases, the J end lost 2 bases, and 7 bases lay between the germline ends. CDR3 coding DNA: TGTGCCAGCAGCTTGGCCTTGAACTATGGCTACACCTTC. This encodes CASSLALNYGYTF.

The V gene is TRBV10-3, the J gene TRBJ2-2; TRBD1 aligns across 12 bases. V gave up 11 bases and J gave up 7 bases; unmatched junction bases: 8. The CDR3 runs 14 residues. The germline CDR1 and CDR2 sequences are ENHRY and SYGVKD. The DNA of the CDR3 is TGTGCCGCAGGGACAGGGGGCTTTGTCGGGGAGCTGTTTTTT. Translating it yields CAAGTGGFVGELFF.

The chain recombines TRBV6-6 with TRBJ2-7; weak D call: TRBD2 (5 bases). The germline gives CDR1 MNHNY, CDR2 SVGAGI (reference sequence). V lost 0 bases to trimming and J lost 3 bases, with 6 bases between them. The CDR3 totals 13 residues. CDR3 coding DNA: TGTGCCAGCAGTTACTCGGACTTCTACGAGCAGTACTTC. Translated, it gives CASSYSDFYEQYF.

V and J are TRBV28 and TRBJ2-5; TRBD2 is a possible D gene (5 bases). There are 12 residues in the CDR3. The germline V gene encodes CDR1 MDHEN and CDR2 SYDVKM. V was shortened by 3 bases and J by 7 bases, with 9 bases between the two germline ends. CDR3 amino acids: CASSLGGGTQYF. The CDR3 nucleotides read TGTGCCAGCAGTTTGGGCGGAGGGACCCAGTACTTC.

This chain connects TRBV4-3 to TRBJ2-2; TRBD2 matches at 8 bases. Unmatched junction bases numbered 10, after V lost 4 bases and J lost 3 bases. This CDR3 has 17 residues. Germline-derived CDR1 and CDR2 are LGHNA and YSLEER. This chain's CDR3 is CASSPGRIAGYTGELFF. The CDR3 region has the DNA TGCGCCAGCAGCCCCGGAAGGATAGCGGGGTACACCGGGGAGCTGTTTTTT.

This rearrangement joins TRBV6-6 to TRBJ2-5, with a weak D call TRBD2 (6 bases). Trimming took 1 base from V and 5 from J, leaving 14 bases between them. Germline values: CDR1 MNHNY, CDR2 SVGAGI (reference sequence). The CDR3 totals 15 residues. In DNA, the CDR3 is TGTGCCAGCAGTTACTTCGGGGGAGGAGGGGAGACCCAGTACTTC. Translating it yields CASSYFGGGGETQYF.

V gene TRBV9 combines with J gene TRBJ2-1; no clear D. V was clipped by 7 bases and J by 6 bases, with 20 bases between them. This CDR3 has 15 residues. Germline V CDR1 and CDR2: SGDLS, YYNGEE. CDR3 in amino acids: CASRPLGSTSNEQFF. In DNA, the CDR3 is TGTGCCAGCCGGCCTCTTGGGTCTACAAGCAATGAGCAGTTCTTC.

The V and J genes are TRBV4-1 and TRBJ1-2, with a possible D match to TRBD1 (6 bases). The CDR3 is 17 amino acids. Germline CDR1 is MGHRA and CDR2 is YSYEKL. V lost 4 bases and J lost 4, with 22 bases in between. The CDR3 reads CASSPPGEGEIGYGYTF. DNA of the CDR3: TGCGCCAGCAGCCCCCCAGGGGAGGGCGAAATCGGCTATGGCTACACCTTC.

This clone was seen a single time. One junction end does not reproduce the germline sequence, and a read error may be involved. The V and J genes are TRBV13 and TRBJ2-3, with D possibly being TRBD2 (5 bases). The CDR3 spans 10 residues. Germline loops: CDR1 PRHDT, CDR2 FYEKMQ (reference sequence). CDR3 nucleotide sequence: TGTGCCAGCAGCCCCGCCCTAGCTACATTT. It translates to CASSPALATF.

This clone was seen only a few times. This chain connects TRBV19 to TRBJ1-1, with no clear D. V was cut by 5 bases and J by 0 bases, with 10 bases left in between. The germline gives CDR1 LNHDA, CDR2 SQIVND (reference sequence). The CDR3 runs 14 residues. The CDR3: CASSESNMNTEAFF. The CDR3, as DNA: TGTGCCAGTAGTGAGAGCAACATGAACACTGAAGCTTTCTTT.

The J gene is TRBJ2-7, the V gene TRBV15; D is perhaps TRBD1 or TRBD2 (5 bases each). V lost 5 bases, J lost 2 bases, and 10 bases lay in between. Germline V gives CDR1 LNHNV, CDR2 YYDKDF (reference sequence). The CDR3 sequence is 13 residues long. CDR3 DNA sequence: TGTGCCACCAGCCCCGGGGCAGCCTACGAGCAGTACTTC. Translation: CATSPGAAYEQYF.

V and J are TRBV2 and TRBJ2-3; 10 bases are shared with TRBD1. This CDR3 is built from 16 residues. The V and J ends lost 4 bases and 2 bases, in that order; junction bases with no gene match: 6. Germline V gives CDR1 SNHLY, CDR2 FYNNEI. The CDR3 sequence: CASSADRGFITDTQYF. CDR3 nucleotides: TGTGCCAGCAGTGCGGACAGGGGGTTTATCACAGATACGCAGTATTTT.

V gene TRBV11-2 combines with J gene TRBJ2-7, with D uncertain. The CDR3 has 12 residues. V was cut by 5 bases and J by 3 bases, with 8 bases left in between. Germline loops: CDR1 SGHAT, CDR2 FQNNGV. CDR3 DNA: TGTGCCAGCAGCCGCTTGAACTACGAGCAGTACTTC. Amino acid sequence: CASSRLNYEQYF. Looking up the rest from reference TRBV11-2 and TRBJ2-7 gives the full variable domain: EAGVAQSPRYKIIEKRQSVAFWCNPISGHATLYWYQQILGQGPKLLIQFQNNGVVDDSQLPKDRFSAERLKGVDSTLKIQPAKLEDSAVYLCASSRLNYEQYFGPGTRLTVT.

This clone was detected a few times. The sample carries other DNA sequences with the same CDR3. This chain connects TRBV20-1 to TRBJ1-1; unclear D gene. This CDR3 spans 11 amino acids. The germline V and J ends were trimmed by 0 bases and 8 bases, with 7 bases remaining between them. Per the germline V gene, CDR1 is DFQATT and CDR2 is SNEGSKA (reference sequence). Here the CDR3 reads CSARDGREAFF. The CDR3 region has the DNA TGCAGTGCTAGAGATGGGAGAGAAGCTTTCTTT.